The 25 T cell receptor beta chains listed next were all sequenced from one sample in a study of blood T cells in healthy people across ages. A second 7 to 11 cycle PCR used barcoded and J-beta primers. TCRdb reprocessed the 5' RACE reads with MiXCR, giving one entry per CDR3 protein. The sample holds some 1.6 million distinct CDR3 sequences, 30% to 40% seen once. Sample: blood. The receptors here all came from a woman in her 30s in good health.

The V call is TRBV19, the J call TRBJ1-5; D gene unclear. The CDR3 loop spans 14 amino acids. The germline CDR1 and CDR2 sequences are LNHDA and SQIVND (reference sequence). Trimming stripped 5 bases from V and 6 bases from J, with 14 bases between. This CDR3 reads CASSLAGDRQPQHF. CDR3 in DNA: TGTGCCAGTAGTTTGGCTGGGGATCGTCAGCCCCAGCATTTT.

The rearrangement joins TRBV27 to TRBJ1-6; D remains ambiguous. The CDR3 covers 12 residues. The germline V and J ends were trimmed by 4 bases and 7 bases, with 5 bases remaining between them. The germline V gene encodes CDR1 MNHEY and CDR2 SMNVEV (reference sequence). CDR3 protein: CASSYTNSPLHF. In DNA, the CDR3 is TGTGCCAGCAGTTACACGAATTCACCCCTCCACTTT.

As to this clonotype: One end of the junction fails to match germline, which may point to a read error. Written as DNA, the CDR3 is TGCGCCAGCATCTTCTACTCCCCCTTTGGGGACGTCAACTATGGCCACACCTTC. Protein product: CASIFYSPFGDVNYGHTF. This rearrangement joins TRBV5-1 to TRBJ1-2; possibly TRBD1 for D (5 bases). CDR1 and CDR2 (germline): SGHRS, YFSETQ. The CDR3 loop spans 18 amino acids.

The chain recombines TRBV20-1 with TRBJ2-5; either TRBD1 or TRBD2 may supply D (6 bases each). Trimming took off 5 bases at V and 5 bases at J, with 21 bases between the two ends. The CDR3 totals 15 residues. Germline CDR1 is DFQATT and CDR2 is SNEGSKA (reference sequence). CDR3 nucleotide sequence: TGCAGTGCTTCCCCCCTAGCGAGGGGGAGGGAGACCCAGTACTTC. Protein sequence: CSASPLARGRETQYF.

CDR3 region: CASRGRTSGGADLREETQYF. CDR3 sequence (DNA): TGTGCCAGCAGGGGTCGGACTAGCGGGGGGGCCGATTTGAGGGAAGAGACCCAGTACTTC. The V call is TRBV2, the J call TRBJ2-5; 15 bases are shared with TRBD2. Germline CDR1 reads SNHLY; CDR2 reads FYNNEI. The trim removed 6 bases at V and 3 bases at J, leaving 17 bases unmatched. This CDR3 has 20 amino acids.

As to this clonotype: A much larger clone differs by one base, so this may be a read error. This chain uses TRBV10-2 with TRBJ2-5; 13 bases line up with TRBD2. Germline V gives CDR1 WSHSY, CDR2 SAAADI. The CDR3 runs 14 residues. The CDR3 here is CASRGLAGEETRYF. Written as DNA, the CDR3 is TGCGCCAGCAGAGGACTAGCGGGAGAAGAGACCCGGTACTTC.

This sequence joins TRBV20-1 and TRBJ2-7; either TRBD1 or TRBD2 may fit D (6 bases each). Germline assignment: CDR1 DFQATT and CDR2 SNEGSKA (reference sequence). The CDR3 has 13 residues. The DNA for the CDR3 is TGCAGCGTCACGGGGGCTAGCTCCTACGAGCAGTACTTC. It is translated as CSVTGASSYEQYF.

This clonotype appeared a few times. The V call is TRBV7-9, the J call TRBJ1-4; TRBD1 matches at 7 bases. From germline, CDR1 is SEHNR and CDR2 FQNEAQ (reference sequence). This CDR3 has 14 amino acids. The J segment lost 8 bases and the V segment lost 3 bases, leaving 6 bases of the junction unmatched. In DNA, the CDR3 is TGTGCCAGCAGCTTGGACAGGTTCGGGGAAAAACTGTTTTTT. Protein: CASSLDRFGEKLFF.

This chain joins TRBV5-1 and TRBJ1-4, with D possibly being TRBD1 (5 bases). V was clipped by 4 bases and J by 8 bases, with 18 bases between them. Germline CDR1 and CDR2: SGHRS and YFSETQ. This CDR3 is built from 15 residues. CDR3 protein: CASSPSPDRGEKLFF. The CDR3 bases are TGCGCCAGCAGCCCTTCTCCAGACCGGGGGGAAAAACTGTTTTTT.

To note about this clonotype: Since a much larger clone is just one base distant, this may be a read error. This chain connects TRBV6-2 or TRBV6-3 to TRBJ2-7; D not certain. V lost 3 bases and J 4 bases, leaving 10 bases between the germline ends. CDR1 is MNHEY, CDR2 SVGEGT, per germline. The CDR3 totals 13 residues. The CDR3 DNA follows: TGTGCCAGCAGTTATTTAAGGCATTACGAGCAGTACTTC. It specifies CASSYLRHYEQYF.

This chain uses TRBV28 with TRBJ2-7, with a tentative D call TRBD1 (5 bases). CDR3 length: 16 amino acids. The germline gives CDR1 MDHEN, CDR2 SYDVKM. The V and J ends lost 5 bases and 0 bases respectively, with 17 bases between them. CDR3 sequence (DNA): TGTGCCAGCAGTGCTCCCGAGGACATCTACTCCTACGAGCAGTACTTC. Protein product: CASSAPEDIYSYEQYF.

Ten or more counts support this clonotype. This chain joins TRBV9 and TRBJ2-6; D gene ambiguous. From germline, CDR1 is SGDLS and CDR2 YYNGEE. This CDR3 is 11 amino acids long. Trimming shortened V by 8 bases and J by 3 bases, and 3 bases separated the two germline ends. CDR3 protein: CASLGANVLTF. CDR3 in DNA: TGTGCCAGTCTTGGGGCCAACGTCCTGACTTTC. Combining the CDR3 with reference TRBV9 and TRBJ2-6 gives the whole variable domain DSGVTQTPKHLITATGQRVTLRCSPRSGDLSVYWYQQSLDQGLQFLIQYYNGEERAKGNILERFSAQQFPDLHSELNLSSLELGDSALYFCASLGANVLTFGAGSRLTVL.

V gene TRBV19 combines with J gene TRBJ2-1, with TRBD2 identical over 8 bases. This CDR3 is built from 14 residues. Germline CDR1 and CDR2: LNHDA and SQIVND (reference sequence). V dropped 7 bases and J dropped 8; count of bases not matched to a gene: 10. The CDR3 protein is CASTARAGGYEQFF. CDR3 DNA: TGTGCCAGTACGGCGCGCGCGGGGGGCTATGAGCAGTTCTTC.

The CDR3: CASSLAGTADTEAFF. CDR3 nucleotides: TGTGCCAGCAGCTTGGCCGGGACAGCTGACACTGAAGCTTTCTTT. This sequence joins TRBV5-8 and TRBJ1-1; 7 bases align to TRBD1. Germline V lookup: CDR1 SGHTS, CDR2 YDEGEE. J was trimmed by 3 bases and V by 0 bases; bases with no gene match: 5. CDR3 length: 15 amino acids.

V is TRBV4-2 and J is TRBJ2-7; TRBD2 is a possible D gene (6 bases). CDR1 is LGHNA, CDR2 YNFKEQ, per germline. V was trimmed by 0 bases and J by 3 bases, leaving 12 bases between them. The CDR3 has 15 amino acids. The CDR3 sequence is CASSQEPSEIYEQYF. CDR3 sequence (DNA): TGTGCCAGCAGCCAAGAGCCTAGCGAGATCTACGAGCAGTACTTC.

In its sample, this clonotype was seen a few times. The rearrangement links TRBV14 to TRBJ2-1; the D is unclear. This CDR3 has 14 residues. V lost 6 bases and J 0 bases, leaving 9 bases between the germline ends. Germline V gives CDR1 SGHDN, CDR2 FVKESK. The CDR3 loop reads CASSPHLSYNEQFF. In nucleotides, the CDR3 is TGTGCCAGCAGTCCGCACCTCTCCTACAATGAGCAGTTCTTC. The full variable domain, its missing parts supplied by reference TRBV14 and TRBJ2-1, is EAGVTQFPSHSVIEKGQTVTLRCDPISGHDNLYWYRRVMGKEIKFLLHFVKESKQDESGMPNNRFLAERTGGTYSTLKVQPAELEDSGVYFCASSPHLSYNEQFFGPGTRLTVL.

As for this clonotype: The junction does not match germline at one end; this may be a read error. The genes are TRBV4-1 and TRBJ2-7; 9 nucleotides align to TRBD2. The V gene's germline CDR1 is MGHRA and CDR2 YSYEKL. This CDR3 is 15 amino acids long. The CDR3 protein is CAGSQLAGVHYEQYF. In DNA form, the CDR3 reads TGCGCCGGCAGCCAGTTAGCGGGAGTACACTACGAGCAGTACTTC.

There are a few counts of this clonotype. The gene calls are TRBV27 and TRBJ2-3, with TRBD2 identical over 9 bases. The J segment lost 5 bases and the V segment lost 6 bases, leaving 3 bases of the junction unmatched. Germline V gene lookup returns CDR1 MNHEY and CDR2 SMNVEV (reference sequence). This CDR3 comprises 13 residues. The CDR3: CASSRAGGDTQYF. For the CDR3, the DNA is TGTGCCAGCAGCCGAGCGGGGGGAGATACGCAGTATTTT.

This clonotype was seen repeatedly, ten times or more. This chain joins TRBV4-1 and TRBJ2-7; no firm D call. Trimming stripped 1 base from V and 4 bases from J, with 14 bases between. CDR3 length: 15 residues. In germline, CDR1 is MGHRA, CDR2 YSYEKL. CDR3 bases: TGCGCCAGCAGCCAAGGACCCGATCAGAGGTACGAGCAGTACTTC. Translated: CASSQGPDQRYEQYF.

This clonotype was detected a few times. This sequence joins TRBV15 and TRBJ2-1; 12 bases line up with TRBD2. Germline CDR1 reads LNHNV; CDR2 reads YYDKDF (reference sequence). Losses at the gene ends were 3 bases for V and 3 bases for J; bases not matched to a gene: 6. This CDR3 comprises 17 residues. The CDR3 is CATSRAPGLAGYNEQFF. DNA for the CDR3: TGTGCCACCAGCAGGGCTCCGGGACTAGCGGGCTACAATGAGCAGTTCTTC.

Note on this clonotype: No conserved phenylalanine or tryptophan ends this CDR3, so it is likely a read error. The DNA is omitted, as the CDR3 cannot be located on it reliably, and the CDR3 follows TCRdb's listing. The chain employs TRBV29-1 and TRBJ2-4; the D call in the table, TRBD1, was not verified against the DNA. The germline CDR1 and CDR2 sequences are SQVTM and ANQGSEA. The CDR3 totals 8 residues, both ends included. The CDR3 spells CSVTDATY.

In its sample, this clonotype was seen a few times. The CDR3: CASSSRQRHDRTNTQYF. The CDR3 nucleotides are TGTGCCAGCAGTTCCCGACAAAGACACGACAGGACAAATACGCAGTATTTT. The gene calls are TRBV27 and TRBJ2-3, with D perhaps matching TRBD1 (6 bases). CDR3 length: 17 residues. The germline CDR1 and CDR2 sequences are MNHEY and SMNVEV (reference sequence). V dropped 4 bases and J dropped 7 bases, with 24 bases sitting between them.

This clonotype occurred a few times. V usage is TRBV6-5 and J usage is TRBJ2-3; either TRBD1 or TRBD2 may supply D (6 bases each). Trimming left V 2 bases short and J 1 base short, with 7 bases between. CDR1 and CDR2 (germline): MNHEY, SVGAGI. CDR3 length equals 14 residues. The CDR3 loop reads CASSYGGRTDTQYF. CDR3 in DNA: TGTGCCAGCAGTTACGGGGGGCGCACAGATACGCAGTATTTT.

The rearrangement uses TRBV6-5 and TRBJ2-7, with D unclear. The J call is doubtful: the DNA matches TRBJ2-5 better. Germline values: CDR1 MNHEY, CDR2 SVGAGI. The CDR3 is 14 residues long. The CDR3 coding sequence is TGTGCCAGCAGTTACGGCCCACACGGGGAGACCCAGTACTTC. Encoded protein: CASSYGPHGETQYF.

This clonotype was observed many times. The J gene is TRBJ2-5, the V gene TRBV4-1, with D perhaps matching TRBD2 (6 bases). Germline values: CDR1 MGHRA, CDR2 YSYEKL. V was cut by 1 base and J by 2 bases, with 14 bases left in between. The CDR3 spans 16 residues. Here the CDR3 reads CASSQGPAGIQETQYF. CDR3 sequence (DNA): TGCGCCAGCAGCCAAGGACCAGCGGGCATACAAGAGACCCAGTACTTC.